The 10 T cell receptor beta chains listed next were all sequenced from one sample in a study of response to subunit inactivated influenza vaccine. TCRdb redid the calling of the RT-PCR reads with MiXCR, one entry per CDR3 protein. The sample includes 450,000 to 500,000 distinct CDR3 sequences, roughly 9.8% of them seen just once. The sequences come from PBMCs from blood, collected 45 days after vaccination. All receptors come from a man over 45 who received an inactivated influenza vaccine.

This clonotype was seen a few times. V gene TRBV11-2 combines with J gene TRBJ2-1; the D gene is possibly TRBD2 (5 bases). Trimming stripped 5 bases from V and 6 bases from J, with 17 bases between. The CDR3 loop spans 15 amino acids. Per germline, CDR1 SGHAT and CDR2 FQNNGV. The CDR3 DNA is TGTGCCAGCAGCCGAAGCGGAGATCGGGCCAATGAGCAGTTCTTC. Protein sequence: CASSRSGDRANEQFF.

This clonotype has at least ten counts. The chain joins TRBV20-1 to TRBJ2-3, with D unresolved. There are 16 residues in the CDR3. Trimming pared 3 bases from V and 0 bases from J, leaving 16 bases between. Germline loops: CDR1 DFQATT, CDR2 SNEGSKA (reference sequence). This CDR3 is CSASAPWRPSTDTQYF. The CDR3 nucleotides are TGCAGTGCTAGCGCCCCGTGGAGACCTAGCACAGATACGCAGTATTTT.

The chain has TRBV20-1 and TRBJ2-1; 10 nucleotides align to TRBD2. The CDR3 is 15 residues long. The V gene end was trimmed by 3 bases and the J gene end by 0 bases; junction bases not matched to a gene: 2. Looked up from germline, CDR1 is DFQATT and CDR2 is SNEGSKA (reference sequence). The CDR3 nucleotides are TGCAGTGCTAGGACTAGCGGGCCCTCCTACAATGAGCAGTTCTTC. The encoded protein is CSARTSGPSYNEQFF.

This clonotype was seen many times. The V and J genes are TRBV20-1 and TRBJ2-7; TRBD1 matches at 9 bases. Germline CDR1 reads DFQATT; CDR2 reads SNEGSKA (reference sequence). J was trimmed by 3 bases and V by 1 base; bases with no gene match: 7. CDR3 length: 15 amino acids. The DNA of the CDR3 is TGCAGTGCTAGAGTGACCGGGACAGGGTTCTACGAGCAGTACTTC. Translating gives CSARVTGTGFYEQYF.

This clonotype came up many times. The CDR3 nucleotides are TGTGCCAGCAGTTACCGTAGCGGCTCCTACAATGAGCAGTTCTTC. Translation gives CASSYRSGSYNEQFF. The chain has TRBV6-2 or TRBV6-3 and TRBJ2-1; possible D gene TRBD2, 6 bases. Germline V gives CDR1 MNHEY, CDR2 SVGEGT. With 2 bases removed from V and 0 bases from J, the gap between germline ends came to 8 bases. This CDR3 region has 15 residues.

This clonotype was detected ten times or more. The chain carries TRBV4-2 and TRBJ2-1; 12 bases agree with TRBD1. V trimming: 2 bases; J trimming: 3 bases; junction bases outside the gene matches: 5. This CDR3 region has 17 residues. CDR1 LGHNA and CDR2 YNFKEQ come from the germline V gene. This chain's CDR3 is CASSQSGQGAYYNEQFF. In DNA, the CDR3 is TGTGCCAGCAGCCAATCGGGACAGGGGGCTTACTACAATGAGCAGTTCTTC.

This clonotype was observed a few times. V gene TRBV12-3 or TRBV12-4 combines with J gene TRBJ2-5, with 12 bases aligning to TRBD2. V lost 2 bases and J lost 4; bases outside the gene matches: 2. The CDR3 runs to 15 residues. CDR3: CASSLLAGGGETQYF. The CDR3 DNA reads TGTGCCAGCAGTTTACTAGCGGGGGGGGGAGAGACCCAGTACTTC.

This clonotype showed up just a few times. This sequence joins TRBV20-1 and TRBJ2-3, with D possibly being TRBD2 (5 bases). Trimming pared 1 base from V and 2 bases from J, leaving 7 bases between. The CDR3 loop spans 13 amino acids. Germline V CDR1 and CDR2: DFQATT, SNEGSKA (reference sequence). The CDR3 here is CSARGLATDTQYF. In DNA form, the CDR3 reads TGCAGTGCTAGAGGTCTAGCCACAGATACGCAGTATTTT.

There are many counts of this clonotype. The gene calls are TRBV6-5 and TRBJ1-2, with 11 bases that match TRBD1. There are 16 residues in the CDR3. CDR1 is MNHEY and CDR2 is SVGAGI in the germline V gene. Trimming removed 2 bases from V and 8 bases from J; junction bases left unmatched: 10. CDR3 region: CASSYGGQGAWEGYTF. The CDR3 DNA sequence: TGTGCCAGCAGTTACGGAGGACAGGGGGCCTGGGAAGGCTACACCTTC.

This clonotype was seen a few times. The rearrangement links TRBV20-1 to TRBJ2-1; 7 bases agree with TRBD1. Trimming at V came to 3 bases and at J to 6 bases, leaving 8 bases not matched to a gene. Germline V gives CDR1 DFQATT, CDR2 SNEGSKA (reference sequence). The CDR3 is 14 residues long. The CDR3 sequence: CSASRTGMANEQFF. The DNA of the CDR3 is TGCAGTGCTAGCCGGACAGGTATGGCCAATGAGCAGTTCTTC.